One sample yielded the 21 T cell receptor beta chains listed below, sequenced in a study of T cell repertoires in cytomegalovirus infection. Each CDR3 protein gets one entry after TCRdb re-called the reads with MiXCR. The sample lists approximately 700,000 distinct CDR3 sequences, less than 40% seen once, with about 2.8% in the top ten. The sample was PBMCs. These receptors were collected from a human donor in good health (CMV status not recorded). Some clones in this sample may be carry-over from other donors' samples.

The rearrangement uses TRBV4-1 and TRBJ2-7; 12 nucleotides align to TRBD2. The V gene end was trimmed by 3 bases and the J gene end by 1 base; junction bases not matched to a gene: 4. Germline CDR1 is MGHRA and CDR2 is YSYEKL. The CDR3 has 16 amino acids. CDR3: CASSQGGLAGSYEQYF. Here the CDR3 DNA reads TGCGCCAGCAGCCAGGGTGGACTAGCGGGATCCTACGAGCAGTACTTC.

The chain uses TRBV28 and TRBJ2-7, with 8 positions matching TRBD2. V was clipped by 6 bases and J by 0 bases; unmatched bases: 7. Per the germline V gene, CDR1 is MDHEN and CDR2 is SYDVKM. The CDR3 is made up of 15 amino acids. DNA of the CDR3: TGTGCCAGCAGATATTGGACTAGCTCCTCCTACGAGCAGTACTTC. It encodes CASRYWTSSSYEQYF.

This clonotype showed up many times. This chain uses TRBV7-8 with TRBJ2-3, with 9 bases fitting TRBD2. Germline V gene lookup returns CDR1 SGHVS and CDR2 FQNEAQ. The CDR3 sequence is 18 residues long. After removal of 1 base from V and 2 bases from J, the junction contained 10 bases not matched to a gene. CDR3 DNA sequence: TGTGCCAGCAGCTTAGAGCCCCCGACTAGCGGACACACAGATACGCAGTATTTT. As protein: CASSLEPPTSGHTDTQYF. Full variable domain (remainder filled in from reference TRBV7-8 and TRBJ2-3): GAGVSQSPRYKVAKRGQDVALRCDPISGHVSLFWYQQALGQGPEFLTYFQNEAQLDKSGLPSDRFFAERPEGSVSTLKIQRTQQEDSAVYLCASSLEPPTSGHTDTQYFGPGTRLTVL.

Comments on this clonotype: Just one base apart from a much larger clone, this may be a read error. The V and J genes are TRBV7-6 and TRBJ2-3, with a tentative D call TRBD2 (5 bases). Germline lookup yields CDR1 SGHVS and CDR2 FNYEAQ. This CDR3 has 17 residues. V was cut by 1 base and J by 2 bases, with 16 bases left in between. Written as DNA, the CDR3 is TGTGCCAGCAGCTTAGTCACGGGGAACGCGCCCACAGATACGCAGTATTTT. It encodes CASSLVTGNAPTDTQYF.

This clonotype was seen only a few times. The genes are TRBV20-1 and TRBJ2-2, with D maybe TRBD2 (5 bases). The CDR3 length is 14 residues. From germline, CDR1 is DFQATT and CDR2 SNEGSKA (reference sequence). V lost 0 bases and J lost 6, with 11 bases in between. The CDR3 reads CSARELAFSGELFF. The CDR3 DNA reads TGCAGTGCTAGAGAGCTAGCTTTTTCCGGGGAGCTGTTTTTT.

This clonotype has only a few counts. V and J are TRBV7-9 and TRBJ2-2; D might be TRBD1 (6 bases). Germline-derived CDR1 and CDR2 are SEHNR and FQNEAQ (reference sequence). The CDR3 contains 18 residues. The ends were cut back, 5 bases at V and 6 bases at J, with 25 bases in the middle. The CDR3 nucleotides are TGTGCCAGCAGCCTGCGGAGTGGCAGGGGCTTTCACGCCGGGGAGCTGTTTTTT. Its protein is CASSLRSGRGFHAGELFF.

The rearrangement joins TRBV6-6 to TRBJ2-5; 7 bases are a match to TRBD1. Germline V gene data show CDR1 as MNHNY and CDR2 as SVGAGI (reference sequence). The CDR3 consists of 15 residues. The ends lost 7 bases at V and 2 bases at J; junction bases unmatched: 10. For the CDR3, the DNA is TGTGCCAGCAATGGACAGGAGCTCAAACAAGAGACCCAGTACTTC. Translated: CASNGQELKQETQYF.

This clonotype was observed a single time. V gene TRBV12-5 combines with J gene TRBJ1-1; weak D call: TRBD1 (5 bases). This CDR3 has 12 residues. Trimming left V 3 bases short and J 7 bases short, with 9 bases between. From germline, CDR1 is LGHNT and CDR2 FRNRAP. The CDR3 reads CASGLTGREAFF. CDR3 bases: TGTGCTAGTGGTTTAACGGGGCGTGAAGCTTTCTTT.

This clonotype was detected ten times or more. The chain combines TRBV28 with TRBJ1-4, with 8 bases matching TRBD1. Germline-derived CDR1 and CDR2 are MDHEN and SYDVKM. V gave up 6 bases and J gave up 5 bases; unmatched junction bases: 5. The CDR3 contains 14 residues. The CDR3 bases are TGTGCCAGCAGACTGACAGGGGCAAATGAAAAACTGTTTTTT. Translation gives CASRLTGANEKLFF.

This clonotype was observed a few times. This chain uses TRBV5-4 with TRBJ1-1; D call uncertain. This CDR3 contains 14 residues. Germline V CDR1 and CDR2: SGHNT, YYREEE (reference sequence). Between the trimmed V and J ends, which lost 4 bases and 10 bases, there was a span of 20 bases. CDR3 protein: CASSPGGQAVGAFF. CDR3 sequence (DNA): TGTGCCAGCAGCCCGGGCGGGCAGGCGGTTGGAGCTTTCTTT.

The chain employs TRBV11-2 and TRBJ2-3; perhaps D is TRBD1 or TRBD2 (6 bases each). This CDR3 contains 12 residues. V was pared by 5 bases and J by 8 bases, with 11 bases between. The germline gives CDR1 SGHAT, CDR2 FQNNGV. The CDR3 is CASSRGGRTQYF. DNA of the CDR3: TGTGCCAGCAGCCGAGGGGGGCGTACGCAGTATTTT.

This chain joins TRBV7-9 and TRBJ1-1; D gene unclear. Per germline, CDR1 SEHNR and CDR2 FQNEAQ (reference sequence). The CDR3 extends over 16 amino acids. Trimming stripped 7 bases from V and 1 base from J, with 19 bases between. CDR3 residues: CASKIRAADPNTEAFF. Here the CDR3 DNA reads TGTGCCAGCAAAATTCGGGCGGCGGACCCGAACACTGAAGCTTTCTTT.

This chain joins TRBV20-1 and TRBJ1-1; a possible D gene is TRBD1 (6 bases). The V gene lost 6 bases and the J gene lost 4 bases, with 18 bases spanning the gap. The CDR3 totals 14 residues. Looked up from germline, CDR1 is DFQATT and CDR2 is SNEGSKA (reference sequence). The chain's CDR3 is CSARKGHQGTEAFF. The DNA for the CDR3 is TGCAGTGCGAGAAAGGGACACCAAGGCACTGAAGCTTTCTTT.

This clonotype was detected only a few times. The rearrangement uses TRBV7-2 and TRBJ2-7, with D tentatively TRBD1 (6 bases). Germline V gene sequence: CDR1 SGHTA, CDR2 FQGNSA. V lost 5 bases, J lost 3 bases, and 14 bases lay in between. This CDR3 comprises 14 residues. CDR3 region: CASSHRTVDYEQYF. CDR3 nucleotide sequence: TGTGCCAGCAGCCATAGGACAGTAGACTACGAGCAGTACTTC.

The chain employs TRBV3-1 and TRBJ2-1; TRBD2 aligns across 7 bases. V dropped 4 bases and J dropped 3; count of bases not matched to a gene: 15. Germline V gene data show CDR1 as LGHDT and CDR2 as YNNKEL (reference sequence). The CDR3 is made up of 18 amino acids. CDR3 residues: CASSRPLRLADRYNEQFF. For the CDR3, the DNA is TGTGCCAGCAGCCGGCCCTTACGTCTAGCGGACCGCTACAATGAGCAGTTCTTC.

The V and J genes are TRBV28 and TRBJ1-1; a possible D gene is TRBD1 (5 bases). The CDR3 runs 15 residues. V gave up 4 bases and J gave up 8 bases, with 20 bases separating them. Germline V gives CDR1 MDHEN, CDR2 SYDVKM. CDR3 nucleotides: TGTGCCAGCAGTTCCCCGCGGGAGGGGTCTACCGAAGCTTTCTTT. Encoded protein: CASSSPREGSTEAFF.

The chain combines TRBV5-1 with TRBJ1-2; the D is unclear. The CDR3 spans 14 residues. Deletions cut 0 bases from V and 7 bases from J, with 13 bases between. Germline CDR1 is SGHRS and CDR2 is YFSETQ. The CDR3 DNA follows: TGCGCCAGCAGCTTGGCCGGGATTGTGAGTGGCTACACCTTC. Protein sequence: CASSLAGIVSGYTF.

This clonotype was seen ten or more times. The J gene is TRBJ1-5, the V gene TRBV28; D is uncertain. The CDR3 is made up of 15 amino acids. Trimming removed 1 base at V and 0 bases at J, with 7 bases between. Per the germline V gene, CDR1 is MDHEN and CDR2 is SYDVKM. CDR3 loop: CASSLFEASNQPQHF. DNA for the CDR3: TGTGCCAGCAGTTTATTTGAAGCTAGCAATCAGCCCCAGCATTTT. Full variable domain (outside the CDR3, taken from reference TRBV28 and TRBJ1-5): DVKVTQSSRYLVKRTGEKVFLECVQDMDHENMFWYRQDPGLGLRLIYFSYDVKMKEKGDIPEGYSVSREKKERFSLILESASTNQTSMYLCASSLFEASNQPQHFGDGTRLSIL.

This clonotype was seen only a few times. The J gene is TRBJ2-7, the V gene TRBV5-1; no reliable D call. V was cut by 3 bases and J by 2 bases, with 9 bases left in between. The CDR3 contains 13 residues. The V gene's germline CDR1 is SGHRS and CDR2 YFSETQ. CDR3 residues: CASSWNWAYEQYF. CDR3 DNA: TGCGCCAGCAGCTGGAACTGGGCCTACGAGCAGTACTTC.

The CDR3 protein is CASRDVYRGYEQYF. The CDR3 coding sequence is TGTGCCAGTAGAGATGTGTACAGGGGTTACGAGCAGTACTTC. The genes are TRBV19 and TRBJ2-7; 7 bases are a match to TRBD1. The CDR3 spans 14 residues. Germline V gene sequence: CDR1 LNHDA, CDR2 SQIVND (reference sequence). V lost 6 bases and J lost 4; bases outside the gene matches: 9.

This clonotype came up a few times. The CDR3 DNA reads TGCGCCAGCAGCCTCAAGCCGGATTCACCCCTCCACTTT. It codes for CASSLKPDSPLHF. The rearrangement joins TRBV4-1 to TRBJ1-6; D call uncertain. V lost 4 bases and J 8 bases, leaving 9 bases between the germline ends. The CDR3 loop spans 13 amino acids. Germline assignment: CDR1 MGHRA and CDR2 YSYEKL.